The 10 T cell receptor beta chains below all came from one sample that was sequenced in a study of post-analysis software for immune sequencing data. TCR beta cDNA libraries included unique molecular identifiers. Each CDR3 protein is one row after TCRdb ran MiXCR on the PCR reads. The table records around 770,000 distinct CDR3 sequences, around 42% of them present only once. Study-wide results and caveats: The five TRBV segments detected at higher frequency in patients than in controls included TRBV5-6, TRBV5-1 and TRBV20-1.

For these receptors, no antigen is known. The material sequenced was blood. Receptors originate from a girl under 18 with multiple sclerosis.

This chain connects TRBV2 to TRBJ2-5, with unresolved D. The V and J ends lost 7 bases and 5 bases respectively, with 5 bases between them. CDR1 SNHLY and CDR2 FYNNEI come from the germline V gene. The CDR3 has 10 residues. This chain's CDR3 is CASTVETQYF. The CDR3 bases are TGTGCCAGCACGGTTGAGACCCAGTACTTC.

This clonotype was seen more than once but under ten times. This chain connects TRBV7-9 to TRBJ2-1; D call uncertain. The CDR3 is 13 residues long. Germline V CDR1 and CDR2: SEHNR, FQNEAQ (reference sequence). The germline V and J ends were trimmed by 7 bases and 6 bases, with 13 bases remaining between them. The CDR3 is CASTRPILNEQFF. In DNA, the CDR3 is TGTGCCAGCACCCGACCCATCCTCAATGAGCAGTTCTTC.

This chain connects TRBV25-1 to TRBJ1-3; 7 nucleotides agree with TRBD1. CDR1 is MGHDK, CDR2 SYGVNS, per germline. The V segment lost 8 bases and the J segment 0 bases; nucleotides outside the gene matches: 1. CDR3 length: 13 amino acids. CDR3 DNA sequence: TGTGCCAGCGGGACAGTCTCTGGAAACACCATATATTTT. Its translation is CASGTVSGNTIYF.

CDR3 in DNA: TGTGCCAGCAGTTACGCCTCAAACTACGAGCAGTACTTC. Translation: CASSYASNYEQYF. The chain has TRBV6-6 and TRBJ2-7; D not resolved. Trimming removed 2 bases at V and 3 bases at J, with 8 bases between. The CDR3 consists of 13 residues. The V gene's germline CDR1 is MNHNY and CDR2 SVGAGI (reference sequence).

This chain joins TRBV7-4 and TRBJ1-5; 10 nucleotides line up with TRBD1. The length of the CDR3 is 14 residues. CDR1 and CDR2 from the germline V gene are SGHVT and SQSDAQ. J lost 7 bases, V lost 4 bases, and 4 bases had no gene match. CDR3 residues: CASSSDRGQQPQHF. The DNA for the CDR3 is TGTGCCAGCAGCTCCGACAGGGGGCAGCAGCCCCAGCATTTT. Combining the CDR3 with reference TRBV7-4 and TRBJ1-5 gives the whole variable domain GAGVSQSPRYKVAKRGRDVALRCDSISGHVTLYWYRQTLGQGSEVLTYSQSDAQRDKSGRPSGRFSAERPERSVSTLKIQRTEQGDSAVYLCASSSDRGQQPQHFGDGTRLSIL.

Regarding this clonotype: Because it lacks the conserved phenylalanine or tryptophan at the end, this CDR3 is likely a read error. It is unclear where the CDR3 begins or ends on the DNA, so no DNA is shown, and the CDR3 is as TCRdb lists it. CDR3 loop: CASSTTGSSRNGYTFGS. The genes are TRBV12-3 or TRBV12-4 and TRBJ2-5; TRBD1 reflects the table's D call only, with no check against the DNA. The CDR3 is 17 residues long, counting both termini.

V is TRBV29-1 and J is TRBJ2-7, with unresolved D. The germline V and J ends were trimmed by 7 bases and 3 bases, with 16 bases remaining between them. In germline, CDR1 is SQVTM, CDR2 ANQGSEA. This CDR3 contains 13 residues. The CDR3 region is CSGVGGTNYEQYF. In nucleotides, the CDR3 is TGCAGCGGGGTTGGTGGCACCAACTACGAGCAGTACTTC.

This clonotype showed up just a few times. The V call is TRBV14, the J call TRBJ2-7; 10 nucleotides line up with TRBD2. Germline V gene sequence: CDR1 SGHDN, CDR2 FVKESK. This CDR3 spans 18 amino acids. V gave up 0 bases and J gave up 0 bases; unmatched junction bases: 8. CDR3 in amino acids: CASSQDWASGSSSYEQYF. DNA for the CDR3: TGTGCCAGCAGCCAAGATTGGGCTAGCGGGAGTAGCTCCTACGAGCAGTACTTC.

As regards this clonotype: Its ends do not fully match the called genes, so a read error is possible. The chain links TRBV7-2 to TRBJ1-6, with TRBD1 identical over 9 bases. CDR3 size: 15 residues. CDR1 and CDR2 (germline): SGHTA, FQGNSA. The CDR3 reads CASRTAGTGNSPPHF. The DNA of the CDR3 is TGTGCCAGCAGGACGGCCGGGACAGGGAATTCACCCCCCCACTTT. Full variable domain (remainder filled in from reference TRBV7-2 and TRBJ1-6): GAGVSQSPSNKVTEKGKDVELRCDPISGHTALYWYRQSLGQGLEFLIYFQGNSAPDKSGLPSDRFSAERTGGSVSTLTIQRTQQEDSAVYLCASRTAGTGNSPPHFGNGTRLTVT.

This CDR3 reads CASSLEGTSGNFQETQYF. The CDR3 DNA reads as TGCGCCAGCAGCTTGGAAGGGACTAGCGGGAACTTCCAAGAGACCCAGTACTTC. This sequence joins TRBV5-1 and TRBJ2-5; 13 bases align to TRBD2. The germline V gene encodes CDR1 SGHRS and CDR2 YFSETQ. The junction had 6 bases not matched to a gene; V was cut back by 0 bases and J by 1 base. The CDR3 covers 18 residues.